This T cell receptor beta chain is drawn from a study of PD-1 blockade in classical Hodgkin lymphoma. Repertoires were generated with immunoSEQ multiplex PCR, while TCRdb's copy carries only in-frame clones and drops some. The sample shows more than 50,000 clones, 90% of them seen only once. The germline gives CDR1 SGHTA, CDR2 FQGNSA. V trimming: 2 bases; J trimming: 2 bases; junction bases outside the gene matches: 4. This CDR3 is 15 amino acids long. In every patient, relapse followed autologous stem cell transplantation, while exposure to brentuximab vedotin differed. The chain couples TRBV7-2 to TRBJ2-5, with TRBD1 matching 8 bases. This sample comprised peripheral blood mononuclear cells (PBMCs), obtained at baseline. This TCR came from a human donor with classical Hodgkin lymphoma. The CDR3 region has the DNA TGTGCCAGCAGCTTATTGACAGGGGTACAAGAGACCCAGTACTTC. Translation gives CASSLLTGVQETQYF.